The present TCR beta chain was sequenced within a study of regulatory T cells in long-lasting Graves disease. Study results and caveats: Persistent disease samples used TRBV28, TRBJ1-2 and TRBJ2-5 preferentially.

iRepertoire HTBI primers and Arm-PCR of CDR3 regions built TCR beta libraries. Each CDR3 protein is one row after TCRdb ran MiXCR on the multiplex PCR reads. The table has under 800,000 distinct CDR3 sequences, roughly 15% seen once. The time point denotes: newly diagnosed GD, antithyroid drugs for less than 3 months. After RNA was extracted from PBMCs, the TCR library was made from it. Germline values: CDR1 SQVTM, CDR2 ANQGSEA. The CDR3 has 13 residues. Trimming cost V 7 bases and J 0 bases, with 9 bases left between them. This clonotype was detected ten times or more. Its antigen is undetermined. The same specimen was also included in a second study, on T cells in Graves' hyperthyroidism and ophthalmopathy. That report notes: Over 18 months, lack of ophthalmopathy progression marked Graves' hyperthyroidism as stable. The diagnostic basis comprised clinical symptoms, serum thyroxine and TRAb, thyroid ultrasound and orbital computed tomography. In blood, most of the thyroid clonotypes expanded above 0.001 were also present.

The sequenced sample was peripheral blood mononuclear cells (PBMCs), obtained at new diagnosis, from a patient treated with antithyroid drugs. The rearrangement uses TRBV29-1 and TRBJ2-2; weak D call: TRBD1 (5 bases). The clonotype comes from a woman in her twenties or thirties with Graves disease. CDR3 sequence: CSATASNTGELFF. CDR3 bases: TGCAGCGCGACAGCTTCGAACACCGGGGAGCTGTTTTTT.